The T cell receptor (beta chain) under discussion was sequenced for a study of T cells in Graves' hyperthyroidism and ophthalmopathy. This clonotype was observed a handful of times. The antigen is not known. CDR3 length: 15 amino acids. J gave up 3 bases and V 6 bases, and 8 bases lay outside the gene matches. Per the germline V gene, CDR1 is MNHNS and CDR2 is SASEGT. General observations from the study: Most thyroid clonotypes with frequency above 0.001 were detected in blood. A 13 V-J model separated ophthalmopathy from stable hyperthyroidism.

TCR beta CDR3 sequences were amplified from RNA transcripts. The HTBI set primed first-round TCR CDR3 RT-PCR. MiXCR, applied by TCRdb to the multiplex PCR reads, yields one record per CDR3 protein. Found here are 560,000 or so distinct CDR3 sequences, roughly 50% of them singletons; the top ten hold 8.2%. This receptor was obtained from a woman between 18 and 29 years old with Graves' hyperthyroidism. J is TRBJ1-2 and V is TRBV6-1; 9 bases map to TRBD1. The material sequenced was peripheral blood or thyroid tissue (not recorded which). In nucleotides, the CDR3 is TGTGCCAGCAGCGAACCGGGACAGGGTGACTATGGCTACACCTTC. Its translation is CASSEPGQGDYGYTF.